What follows are 10 T cell receptor beta chains derived from one specimen sequenced in a study of shared clonotypes between healthy human individuals. Libraries were prepared by immunoSEQ multiplex PCR; TCRdb keeps only in-frame clonotypes and omits some of them. The repertoire holds around 700,000 clones, with about 78% as singletons. What was sequenced was memory CD4+ T cells sorted from blood. Indicated subset: CD45RA-negative fraction. The receptors here all came from a woman in her 30s in good health.

This clone was detected only once. The chain combines TRBV29-1 with TRBJ2-1; the match to TRBD2 covers 9 bases. V dropped 7 bases and J dropped 2; count of bases not matched to a gene: 3. From germline, CDR1 is SQVTM and CDR2 ANQGSEA. This CDR3 has 13 residues. This CDR3 is CSGSGGTYNEQFF. DNA of the CDR3: TGCAGCGGAAGCGGGGGGACCTACAATGAGCAGTTCTTC.

V usage is TRBV11-3 and J usage is TRBJ2-1; 7 bases are a match to TRBD2. J lost 7 bases, V lost 1 base, and 7 bases had no gene match. This CDR3 region has 15 residues. The germline V gene has CDR1 SGHNT and CDR2 YENEEA. CDR3 in DNA: TGTGCCAGCAGCTTAGGTGGCGGGAGCCTAAATGAGCAGTTCTTC. Amino acids: CASSLGGGSLNEQFF.

This clone was observed a few times. The chain joins TRBV2 to TRBJ1-1; perhaps TRBD1 as D (6 bases). This CDR3 has 12 amino acids. In germline, CDR1 is SNHLY, CDR2 FYNNEI. The V and J ends lost 11 bases and 3 bases respectively, with 13 bases between them. CDR3 nucleotides: TGTGCCGGGGAAGGACAGCACACTGAAGCTTTCTTT. Its protein is CAGEGQHTEAFF.

The CDR3 sequence: CASSLFALRSAKTQYF. CDR3 nucleotides: TGTGCCAGCAGTTTATTCGCTTTAAGGAGTGCGAAGACCCAGTACTTC. The chain recombines TRBV28 with TRBJ2-5; unclear D gene. The germline V gene encodes CDR1 MDHEN and CDR2 SYDVKM. The CDR3 sequence is 16 residues long. V was shortened by 1 base and J by 6 bases, with 18 bases between the two germline ends.

Concerning this clone itself: A much larger clone is a single base away; this may be a read error. This sample includes further DNA sequences coding for the same CDR3. This chain joins TRBV5-3 and TRBJ2-5, with unresolved D. Being an ORF, TRBV5-3 has a function that is uncertain. This CDR3 contains 13 residues. V lost 0 bases and J lost 3, with 6 bases in between. The CDR3 loop is CARSLVGKETQYF. CDR3 sequence (DNA): TGTGCCAGAAGCTTGGTGGGGAAAGAGACCCAGTACTTC.

The gene calls are TRBV15 and TRBJ2-4; 16 bases are shared with TRBD2. Trimming took 3 bases from V and 0 from J; bases not matched to a gene: 8. The CDR3 totals 20 residues. CDR1 is LNHNV, CDR2 YYDKDF, per germline (reference sequence). The CDR3 DNA follows: TGTGCCACCAGCAGGGTATCCGGGACTAGCGGGAGGGGAGCCAAAAACATTCAGTACTTC. This codes for CATSRVSGTSGRGAKNIQYF.

The V and J genes are TRBV7-2 and TRBJ2-5; D is uncertain. Germline CDR1 and CDR2: SGHTA and FQGNSA. The CDR3 covers 13 residues. V was trimmed by 5 bases and J by 1 base, leaving 8 bases between them. CDR3 in amino acids: CASSPRRQETQYF. CDR3 in DNA: TGTGCCAGCAGCCCTCGGCGCCAAGAGACCCAGTACTTC.

The chain uses TRBV6-6 and TRBJ2-3; D call uncertain. This CDR3 is 14 amino acids long. Germline V lookup: CDR1 MNHNY, CDR2 SVGAGI (reference sequence). V lost 2 bases to trimming and J lost 4 bases, with 10 bases between them. CDR3 in DNA: TGTGCCAGCAGTTACGTAGGTAGGGCAGATACGCAGTATTTT. Residues: CASSYVGRADTQYF.

Of note for this clone: Other DNA sequences in this specimen translate into the identical CDR3. This chain uses TRBV28 with TRBJ1-5; a possible D gene is TRBD1 (5 bases). Germline lookup yields CDR1 MDHEN and CDR2 SYDVKM. This CDR3 comprises 15 residues. The germline V and J ends were trimmed by 5 bases and 0 bases, with 11 bases remaining between them. The CDR3, as DNA: TGTGCCAGCAGTGACAGTTTTTATAGCAATCAGCCCCAGCATTTT. Translating gives CASSDSFYSNQPQHF. The full variable domain, rest sourced from reference TRBV28 and TRBJ1-5, is DVKVTQSSRYLVKRTGEKVFLECVQDMDHENMFWYRQDPGLGLRLIYFSYDVKMKEKGDIPEGYSVSREKKERFSLILESASTNQTSMYLCASSDSFYSNQPQHFGDGTRLSIL.

The chain has TRBV4-1 and TRBJ1-5; possibly TRBD1 for D (6 bases). Germline assignment: CDR1 MGHRA and CDR2 YSYEKL. V lost 5 bases to trimming and J lost 2 bases, with 13 bases between them. This CDR3 contains 15 residues. Here the CDR3 DNA reads TGCGCCAGCAGCAATTGGGGGCAGGGCAATCAGCCCCAGCATTTT. Protein: CASSNWGQGNQPQHF.